These 3 T cell receptor beta chains originate from one sample sequenced in a study of identical twins (TCRdb year 2016). Library construction relied on 5' RACE. The instrument given in TCRdb is Illumina HiSeq 2000. TCRdb reran the public reads through fastp at Q25 and MiXCR, keeping productive beta chains. Each CDR3 protein gets just one entry, which takes the most common genes and DNA from the rows behind it. The sample yields roughly 240,000 distinct CDR3 sequences; 5.5% to 7% were counted once. The top ten constitute roughly 3.6% of the sample. These data are also associated with another study on yellow fever vaccine responses in identical twins.

Material: memory (CD45RO+) T cells sorted from blood. The sample's cell subset or site, from its label and the paper: CD45RO+ enriched T cells. Receptors originate from a woman aged 18-35 years in good health.

This clonotype has more than one count but fewer than ten. The chain couples TRBV7-9 to TRBJ1-2; D is possibly TRBD1 (6 bases). The CDR3 loop spans 13 amino acids. Germline loops: CDR1 SEHNR, CDR2 FQNEAQ (reference sequence). The V end lost 5 bases, the J end lost 2 bases, and 9 bases lay between the germline ends. Written as DNA, the CDR3 is TGTGCCAGCAGCGTAGACAGGAACTATGGCTACACCTTC. It codes for CASSVDRNYGYTF.

This clonotype was detected many times. This chain links TRBV7-2 with TRBJ1-1; no clear D gene. V was cut by 4 bases and J by 2 bases, with 8 bases left in between. The CDR3 sequence is 13 residues long. Germline V gene sequence: CDR1 SGHTA, CDR2 FQGNSA. The CDR3 sequence is CASSSQQNTEAFF. CDR3 sequence (DNA): TGTGCCAGCAGCTCACAGCAAAACACTGAAGCTTTCTTT.

This clonotype was detected a few times. The CDR3 protein is CASSFAGANTGELFF. CDR3 DNA: TGTGCCAGCAGCTTCGCGGGGGCGAACACCGGGGAGCTGTTTTTT. J is TRBJ2-2 and V is TRBV11-2; 7 bases agree with TRBD2. This CDR3 has 15 residues. V gave up 3 bases and J gave up 0 bases; unmatched junction bases: 1. The germline gives CDR1 SGHAT, CDR2 FQNNGV.